A single sample is the source of the 30 T cell receptor beta chains below, sequenced in a study of blood T cells in healthy people across ages. Through a sample-barcoded 5' primer and a J-beta primer mix, a second PCR was run for about 6 to 12 cycles. MiXCR was run by TCRdb on the 5' RACE reads, yielding one entry per CDR3 protein. The sample has about 640,000 distinct CDR3 sequences, roughly 58% seen once. The sample comprised blood. The receptors derive from a man aged 55-75 years in good health.

This rearrangement joins TRBV6-5 to TRBJ2-1, with TRBD2 identical over 8 bases. Per germline, CDR1 MNHEY and CDR2 SVGAGI. This CDR3 comprises 16 residues. Trimming cost V 2 bases and J 9 bases; bases outside gene matches: 12. The CDR3 loop reads CASSYGRSGSLGEQFF. CDR3 DNA sequence: TGTGCCAGCAGTTACGGGAGGAGCGGGAGCCTGGGTGAGCAGTTCTTC.

A few counts support this clonotype. V usage is TRBV7-2 and J usage is TRBJ2-5; TRBD2 aligns across 11 bases. CDR1 and CDR2 (germline): SGHTA, FQGNSA. The V segment lost 6 bases and the J segment 5 bases; nucleotides outside the gene matches: 5. The CDR3 length is 14 residues. The CDR3 DNA follows: TGTGCCAGCAGATCACTAGCGGGAGTGGAGACCCAGTACTTC. Amino acid sequence: CASRSLAGVETQYF.

The chain is built from TRBV5-1 and TRBJ2-1, with a weak D call TRBD2 (5 bases). The CDR3 is 14 amino acids. CDR1 and CDR2 from the germline V gene are SGHRS and YFSETQ. Trimming left V 6 bases short and J 6 bases short, with 16 bases between. The CDR3, as DNA: TGCGCCAGCACCCTCGGGGTTCCCCTCAATGAGCAGTTCTTC. It yields the protein CASTLGVPLNEQFF.

The V gene is TRBV6-4, the J gene TRBJ1-6, with TRBD1 matching 8 bases. Germline values: CDR1 MRHNA, CDR2 SNTAGT. The CDR3 has 16 residues. V lost 6 bases, J lost 7 bases, and 11 bases stayed unmatched. DNA for the CDR3: TGTGCCAGCAGCGATACAGGGGGTAAAGGGAATTCACCCCTCCACTTT. Residues: CASSDTGGKGNSPLHF.

This chain connects TRBV5-1 to TRBJ1-2; D might be TRBD1 (5 bases). The germline V gene encodes CDR1 SGHRS and CDR2 YFSETQ. This CDR3 has 15 residues. Trimming cost V 4 bases and J 4 bases, with 17 bases left between them. Here the CDR3 DNA reads TGCGCCAGCAGCCCGCGACAGACCCCCAGCTATGGCTACACCTTC. It encodes CASSPRQTPSYGYTF.

This clonotype has a handful of counts. The V call is TRBV7-9, the J call TRBJ1-4, with a tentative D call TRBD1 (5 bases). This CDR3 comprises 16 residues. Trimming shortened V by 3 bases and J by 3 bases, and 14 bases separated the two germline ends. Germline CDR1 and CDR2: SEHNR and FQNEAQ (reference sequence). The CDR3 here is CASSLDGALANEKLFF. CDR3 DNA sequence: TGTGCCAGCAGCTTGGACGGGGCACTTGCTAATGAAAAACTGTTTTTT. Together with reference TRBV7-9 and TRBJ1-4, the CDR3 gives the full variable domain: DTGVSQNPRHKITKRGQNVTFRCDPISEHNRLYWYRQTLGQGPEFLTYFQNEAQLEKSRLLSDRFSAERPKGSFSTLEIQRTEQGDSAMYLCASSLDGALANEKLFFGSGTQLSVL.

The CDR3 sequence: CATRGWTGDEQFF. Here the CDR3 DNA reads TGTGCCACCAGGGGATGGACAGGGGATGAGCAGTTCTTC. This chain links TRBV24-1 with TRBJ2-1, with 9 bases aligning to TRBD1. Germline V gene lookup returns CDR1 KGHDR and CDR2 SFDVKD. The CDR3 extends over 13 amino acids. Trimming at V came to 7 bases and at J to 8 bases, leaving 5 bases not matched to a gene.

The chain combines TRBV20-1 with TRBJ2-7; D unclear. Deletions cut 4 bases from V and 3 bases from J, with 10 bases between. This CDR3 region has 12 residues. Germline V gene sequence: CDR1 DFQATT, CDR2 SNEGSKA (reference sequence). CDR3 region: CSAKDSVYEQYF. The CDR3 region has the DNA TGCAGTGCTAAGGATTCGGTCTACGAGCAGTACTTC.

The chain joins TRBV6-9 to TRBJ1-1; TRBD1 matches at 7 bases. Germline loops: CDR1 MNHGY, CDR2 SVAAGI. The CDR3 loop spans 17 amino acids. The V segment lost 7 bases and the J segment 7 bases; nucleotides outside the gene matches: 21. The CDR3 DNA sequence: TGTGCCAGCACGGGGGACTATACTGGGACAGCTAATGTTGAAGCTTTCTTT. Translating gives CASTGDYTGTANVEAFF.

This chain connects TRBV24-1 to TRBJ2-3; TRBD2 matches at 7 bases. This CDR3 contains 15 residues. V lost 1 base to trimming and J lost 3 bases; unmatched junction nucleotides: 3. Germline CDR1 KGHDR, CDR2 SFDVKD. The chain's CDR3 is CATSDFSGGTDTQYF. Here the CDR3 DNA reads TGTGCCACCAGTGATTTCTCGGGGGGTACAGATACGCAGTATTTT.

The chain has TRBV7-2 and TRBJ1-6, with unresolved D. The CDR3 has 15 amino acids. Germline V gene data show CDR1 as SGHTA and CDR2 as FQGNSA. V gave up 5 bases and J gave up 7 bases, with 15 bases separating them. CDR3 coding DNA: TGTGCCAGCAGCCCCTGGGAATTGGCCAATTCACCCCTCCACTTT. This codes for CASSPWELANSPLHF.

This clonotype appeared a few times. V and J are TRBV9 and TRBJ2-1; D not certain. V was clipped by 2 bases and J by 10 bases, with 13 bases between them. Germline CDR1 is SGDLS and CDR2 is YYNGEE. CDR3 length equals 13 residues. The DNA for the CDR3 is TGTGCCAGCAGCGTGGGTCTGGGCCGAGAGCAGTTCTTC. Its protein product is CASSVGLGREQFF.

This clonotype was detected ten times or more. The chain combines TRBV11-2 with TRBJ2-7, with a possible D match to TRBD2 (6 bases). Germline V gives CDR1 SGHAT, CDR2 FQNNGV. The CDR3 is 15 amino acids. V lost 0 bases and J 0 bases, leaving 9 bases between the germline ends. The CDR3 nucleotides read TGTGCCAGCAGCTTAGAATCCGGGAGCTCCTACGAGCAGTACTTC. This gives the protein CASSLESGSSYEQYF.

This chain connects TRBV4-2 to TRBJ2-5; D uncertain. Deletions cut 1 base from V and 0 bases from J, with 12 bases between. CDR3 size: 16 residues. Per germline, CDR1 LGHNA and CDR2 YNFKEQ. CDR3 nucleotides: TGTGCCAGCAGCCAAGCGACTCTCCGTTACCAAGAGACCCAGTACTTC. Protein product: CASSQATLRYQETQYF.

The V call is TRBV9, the J call TRBJ2-1; D unresolved. This CDR3 is built from 15 residues. Deletions cut 0 bases from V and 1 base from J, with 8 bases between. Germline V gene data show CDR1 as SGDLS and CDR2 as YYNGEE. The CDR3 bases are TGTGCCAGCAGCGTAGTAGGCGGATCCTACAATGAGCAGTTCTTC. Its protein is CASSVVGGSYNEQFF.

The rearrangement links TRBV7-9 to TRBJ2-1, with 9 bases that match TRBD2. V shed 1 base, J shed 0 bases, and the junction held 4 bases outside the gene matches. Germline V gene lookup returns CDR1 SEHNR and CDR2 FQNEAQ (reference sequence). This CDR3 is 17 amino acids long. Written as DNA, the CDR3 is TGTGCCAGCAGCTTAGTGGCGGGGGGGCGCTCCTACAATGAGCAGTTCTTC. Protein: CASSLVAGGRSYNEQFF.

The chain combines TRBV5-1 with TRBJ2-1; D gene ambiguous. The germline gives CDR1 SGHRS, CDR2 YFSETQ. V gave up 0 bases and J gave up 0 bases, with 10 bases separating them. CDR3 length: 16 residues. The CDR3 region has the DNA TGCGCCAGCAGCTTGGGCGACTGGAGCTCCTACAATGAGCAGTTCTTC. It encodes CASSLGDWSSYNEQFF.

The V call is TRBV18, the J call TRBJ1-4; D remains ambiguous. Trimming cost V 0 bases and J 2 bases, with 4 bases left between them. Germline CDR1 reads KGHSH; CDR2 reads LQKENI. The CDR3 spans 14 residues. As DNA, the CDR3 is TGTGCCAGCTCACCACCGGGGACTAATGAAAAACTGTTTTTT. Amino acid sequence: CASSPPGTNEKLFF.

The chain couples TRBV24-1 to TRBJ2-3, with 8 bases identical to TRBD1. Germline V CDR1 and CDR2: KGHDR, SFDVKD. This CDR3 has 14 residues. Losses at the gene ends were 4 bases for V and 12 bases for J; bases not matched to a gene: 11. The DNA for the CDR3 is TGTGCCACCAGTGACGCCGGGGACAGGTCGTCCCAGTATTTT. Protein: CATSDAGDRSSQYF.

CDR3 sequence reads: CASSFDMRASYNEQFF. DNA for the CDR3: TGTGCCAGCAGCTTCGACATGAGGGCATCCTACAATGAGCAGTTCTTC. The chain uses TRBV12-3 or TRBV12-4 and TRBJ2-1; D may be TRBD2 (5 bases). There are 16 residues in the CDR3. The germline V and J ends were trimmed by 6 bases and 1 base, with 16 bases remaining between them.

The chain joins TRBV5-1 to TRBJ2-4; 8 nucleotides agree with TRBD1. Looked up from germline, CDR1 is SGHRS and CDR2 is YFSETQ. The CDR3 covers 15 residues. The trim removed 2 bases at V and 1 base at J, leaving 2 bases unmatched. This CDR3 is CASSFGQGAKNIQYF. DNA for the CDR3: TGCGCCAGCAGCTTCGGACAGGGCGCCAAAAACATTCAGTACTTC.

J is TRBJ2-2 and V is TRBV10-3; 8 bases line up with TRBD2. The V gene's germline CDR1 is ENHRY and CDR2 SYGVKD. Unmatched junction bases numbered 13, after V lost 10 bases and J lost 0 bases. This CDR3 contains 17 residues. In nucleotides, the CDR3 is TGTGCCACTCGTGGGGGACTAGATGGTGCGAACACCGGGGAGCTGTTTTTT. Encoded protein: CATRGGLDGANTGELFF.

This chain connects TRBV20-1 to TRBJ2-7, with TRBD1 matching over 9 bases. The germline V gene has CDR1 DFQATT and CDR2 SNEGSKA (reference sequence). The V segment lost 5 bases and the J segment 2 bases; nucleotides outside the gene matches: 4. The CDR3 loop spans 13 amino acids. CDR3 nucleotides: TGCAGTGCTGGAAGACAGGGGGCCTACGAGCAGTACTTC. Translated: CSAGRQGAYEQYF.

This clonotype was observed a few times. The gene calls are TRBV6-5 and TRBJ1-2; unclear D gene. CDR1 MNHEY and CDR2 SVGAGI come from the germline V gene. V was trimmed by 3 bases and J by 7 bases, leaving 18 bases between them. This CDR3 spans 15 amino acids. The CDR3 region has the DNA TGTGCCAGCAGTTATCAGGCGGGAGGCCTCGGTGGCTACACCTTC. Translated, it gives CASSYQAGGLGGYTF.

The genes are TRBV3-1 and TRBJ2-5; D perhaps matches TRBD2 (5 bases). This CDR3 contains 14 residues. Germline V gene sequence: CDR1 LGHDT, CDR2 YNNKEL (reference sequence). V gave up 2 bases and J gave up 4 bases, with 11 bases separating them. CDR3 protein: CASSQPGRRETQYF. The DNA of the CDR3 is TGTGCCAGCAGCCAACCGGGAAGGAGAGAGACCCAGTACTTC.

CDR3 sequence: CASSVASGGAGRQFF. CDR3 bases: TGTGCCAGCAGCGTAGCTAGCGGGGGGGCAGGAAGGCAGTTCTTC. The chain employs TRBV9 and TRBJ2-1; TRBD2 agrees at 12 bases. CDR1 and CDR2 from the germline V gene are SGDLS and YYNGEE. Germline trimming cut 0 bases from V and 12 bases from J; bases unmatched to any gene: 7. The length of the CDR3 is 15 residues.

The chain carries TRBV7-2 and TRBJ2-3, with TRBD1 matching over 10 bases. From germline, CDR1 is SGHTA and CDR2 FQGNSA. Trimming cost V 4 bases and J 4 bases; bases outside gene matches: 5. The CDR3 covers 15 residues. The CDR3 protein is CASSSRTGGADTQYF. DNA for the CDR3: TGTGCCAGCAGCTCCCGGACAGGGGGGGCAGATACGCAGTATTTT.

V gene TRBV18 combines with J gene TRBJ2-7; D is unclear. The CDR3 consists of 13 residues. The ends were cut back, 4 bases at V and 1 base at J, with 8 bases in the middle. Germline loops: CDR1 KGHSH, CDR2 LQKENI. CDR3 sequence (DNA): TGTGCCAGCTCACAGGGCCGATCCTACGAGCAGTACTTC. Encoded protein: CASSQGRSYEQYF.

V gene TRBV5-4 combines with J gene TRBJ2-1; D uncertain. The CDR3 contains 12 residues. Trimming left V 0 bases short and J 10 bases short, with 8 bases between. CDR1 and CDR2 from the germline V gene are SGHNT and YYREEE (reference sequence). DNA for the CDR3: TGTGCCAGCAGCTTGGCCGGAGCAGAGCAGTTCTTC. It specifies CASSLAGAEQFF.

The V and J genes are TRBV20-1 and TRBJ2-7; TRBD2 aligns across 11 bases. TRBJ2-5 matches the DNA end more closely, so the J call is doubtful. The CDR3 sequence is 15 residues long. The germline V gene encodes CDR1 DFQATT and CDR2 SNEGSKA (reference sequence). CDR3 DNA: TGCAGTGCTAGAGATCGGCGGACTAGCGGGGAGACCCAGTACTTC. It specifies CSARDRRTSGETQYF.